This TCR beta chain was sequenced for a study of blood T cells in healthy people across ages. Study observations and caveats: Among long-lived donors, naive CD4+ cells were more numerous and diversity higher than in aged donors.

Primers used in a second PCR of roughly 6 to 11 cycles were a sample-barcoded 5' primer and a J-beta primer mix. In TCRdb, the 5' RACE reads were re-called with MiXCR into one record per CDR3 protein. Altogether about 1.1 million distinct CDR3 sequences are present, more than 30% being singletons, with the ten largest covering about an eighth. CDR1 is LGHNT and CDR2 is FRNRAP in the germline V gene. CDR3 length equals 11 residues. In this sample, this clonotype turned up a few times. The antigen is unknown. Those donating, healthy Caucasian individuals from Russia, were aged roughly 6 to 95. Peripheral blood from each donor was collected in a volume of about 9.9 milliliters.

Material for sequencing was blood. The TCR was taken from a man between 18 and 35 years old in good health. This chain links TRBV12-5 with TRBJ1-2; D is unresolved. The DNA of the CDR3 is TGTGCCTGCGGAGCTAACTATGGCTACACCTTC. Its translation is CACGANYGYTF.